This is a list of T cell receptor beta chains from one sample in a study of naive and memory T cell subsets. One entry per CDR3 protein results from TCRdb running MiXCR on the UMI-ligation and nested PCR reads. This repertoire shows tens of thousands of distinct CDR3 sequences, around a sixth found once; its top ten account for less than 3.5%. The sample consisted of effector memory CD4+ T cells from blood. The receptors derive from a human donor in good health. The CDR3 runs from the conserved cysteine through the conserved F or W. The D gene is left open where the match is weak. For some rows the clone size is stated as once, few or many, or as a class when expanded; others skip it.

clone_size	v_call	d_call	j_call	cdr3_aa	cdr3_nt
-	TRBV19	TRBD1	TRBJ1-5	CASKTGVNQPQHF	TGTGCCAGTAAGACAGGGGTAAATCAGCCCCAGCATTTT
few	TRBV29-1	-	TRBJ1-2	CSVDGRDGYTF	TGCAGCGTTGACGGCAGGGATGGCTACACCTTC
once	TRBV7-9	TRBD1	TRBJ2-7	CASSSIPGQRDYEQYF	TGTGCCAGCAGCTCCATTCCGGGACAGAGGGACTACGAGCAGTACTTC
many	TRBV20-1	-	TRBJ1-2	CSVLRREDYGYTF	TGCAGTGTCCTTAGGCGGGAGGACTATGGCTACACCTTC
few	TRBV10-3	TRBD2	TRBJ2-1	CAIKTEERGYNEQFF	TGTGCCATCAAGACCGAAGAGCGGGGGTACAATGAGCAGTTCTTC
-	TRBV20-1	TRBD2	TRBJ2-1	CSALGLAGGLDEQFF	TGCAGTGCCCTGGGACTAGCGGGAGGGCTTGATGAGCAGTTCTTC
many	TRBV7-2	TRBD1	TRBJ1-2	CASSLTDRGRLDGYTF	TGTGCCAGCAGCTTAACCGACAGGGGGCGCCTGGATGGCTACACCTTC
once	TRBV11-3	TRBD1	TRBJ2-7	CASSLGQGSSYEQYF	TGTGCCAGCAGCTTGGGACAGGGGAGCTCCTACGAGCAGTACTTC
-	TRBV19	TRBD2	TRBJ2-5	CASSRVAGARETQYF	TGTGCCAGTAGTCGGGTAGCGGGAGCTCGGGAGACCCAGTACTTC
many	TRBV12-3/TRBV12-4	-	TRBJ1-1	CASTFGTAEAFF	TGTGCCAGCACCTTTGGGACTGCTGAAGCTTTCTTT
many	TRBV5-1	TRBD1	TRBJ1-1	CASKEQGARTEAFF	TGCGCCAGCAAGGAACAGGGGGCGCGCACTGAAGCTTTCTTT
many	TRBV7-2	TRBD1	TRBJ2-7	CASSLGYYRGDEQYF	TGTGCCAGCAGCTTAGGGTATTACAGGGGGGACGAGCAGTACTTC
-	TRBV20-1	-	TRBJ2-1	CSARRGDSYNEQFF	TGCAGTGCGCGGAGGGGAGACTCTTACAATGAGCAGTTCTTC
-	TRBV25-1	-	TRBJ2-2	CASSESGGSGELFF	TGTGCCAGCAGTGAATCGGGCGGGTCCGGGGAGCTGTTTTTT
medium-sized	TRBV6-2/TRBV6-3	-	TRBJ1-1	CASTSDRLGEAFF	TGTGCCAGCACCTCCGACAGGTTGGGTGAAGCTTTCTTT
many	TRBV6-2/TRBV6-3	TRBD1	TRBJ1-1	CASSSGTVGAFF	TGTGCCAGCAGTTCGGGGACAGTTGGAGCTTTCTTT
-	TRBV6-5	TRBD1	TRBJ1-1	CASSVDRGGTEAFF	TGTGCCAGCAGCGTAGACAGGGGGGGAACTGAAGCTTTCTTT
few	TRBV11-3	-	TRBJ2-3	CASSMSGVTDTQYF	TGTGCCAGCAGCATGAGCGGCGTTACAGATACGCAGTATTTT
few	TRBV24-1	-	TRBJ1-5	CATFPADSPRQPQHF	TGTGCCACCTTCCCGGCGGACAGTCCACGGCAGCCCCAGCATTTT
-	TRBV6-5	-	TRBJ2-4	CASRPGTGRGGGLAKNIQYF	TGTGCCAGCAGACCCGGGACAGGTAGAGGGGGAGGGCTAGCCAAAAACATTCAGTACTTC
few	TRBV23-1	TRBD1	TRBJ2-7	CASILGQGFYEQYF	TGCGCCAGCATTCTAGGACAGGGTTTTTACGAGCAGTACTTC
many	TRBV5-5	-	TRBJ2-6	CASSLVGQGEAAGANVLTF	TGTGCCAGCAGCTTGGTAGGGCAGGGCGAGGCTGCAGGGGCCAACGTCCTGACTTTC
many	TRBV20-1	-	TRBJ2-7	CSARGHYEQYF	TGCAGTGCTAGAGGCCACTACGAGCAGTACTTC
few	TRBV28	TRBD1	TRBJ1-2	CASRTGGAKYGYTF	TGTGCCAGCAGGACAGGGGGCGCGAAGTATGGCTACACCTTC
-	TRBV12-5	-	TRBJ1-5	CASGLPGQPQHF	TGTGCTAGTGGCTTGCCAGGTCAGCCCCAGCATTTT
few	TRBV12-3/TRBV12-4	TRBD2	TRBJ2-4	CASSPPLAGGGNIQYF	TGTGCCAGCAGTCCCCCACTAGCGGGAGGCGGAAACATTCAGTACTTC
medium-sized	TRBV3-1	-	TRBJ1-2	CASSQTGRSRRGGYTF	TGTGCCAGCAGCCAAACAGGCCGGTCACGACGGGGTGGCTACACCTTC
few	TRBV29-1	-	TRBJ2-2	CSAHRQGSGELFF	TGCAGCGCTCACAGGCAGGGAAGCGGGGAGCTGTTTTTT
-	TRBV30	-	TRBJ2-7	CAWSVGWGYEQYF	TGTGCCTGGAGTGTTGGATGGGGTTACGAGCAGTACTTC
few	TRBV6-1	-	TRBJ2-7	CASSPWTAYEQYF	TGTGCCAGCAGTCCGTGGACGGCGTACGAGCAGTACTTC
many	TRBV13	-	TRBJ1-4	CASSLRRGTNEKLFF	TGTGCCAGCAGCCTGCGGAGGGGGACTAATGAAAAACTGTTTTTT
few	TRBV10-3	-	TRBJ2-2	CASSAGRFTGELFF	TGTGCCAGTAGCGCAGGGAGGTTCACCGGGGAGCTGTTTTTT
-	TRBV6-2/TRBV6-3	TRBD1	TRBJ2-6	CASREGQLSGANVLTF	TGTGCCAGCAGAGAGGGACAGCTCTCTGGGGCCAACGTCCTGACTTTC
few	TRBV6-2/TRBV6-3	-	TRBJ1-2	CASSSGPFLRAF	TGTGCCAGCAGTTCCGGGCCGTTTTTACGAGCCTTC
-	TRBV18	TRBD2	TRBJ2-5	CASSPTTSFGPTQYF	TGTGCCAGCTCACCGACGACTAGCTTCGGTCCGACCCAGTACTTC
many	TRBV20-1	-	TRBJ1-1	CSASRTELNTEAFF	TGCAGTGCTTCTCGGACGGAACTGAACACTGAAGCTTTCTTT
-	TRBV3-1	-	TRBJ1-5	CASSQGRARQPQHF	TGTGCCAGCAGCCAAGGCAGAGCCCGACAGCCCCAGCATTTT
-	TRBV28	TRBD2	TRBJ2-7	CASLKGLAYEQYF	TGTGCCAGCCTGAAGGGACTAGCCTACGAGCAGTACTTC
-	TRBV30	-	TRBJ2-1	CAWSAMDRNYNEQFF	TGTGCCTGGAGTGCTATGGACAGAAACTACAATGAGCAGTTCTTC
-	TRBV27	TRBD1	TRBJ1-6	CASSPRTGRSSPLHF	TGTGCCAGCAGTCCCAGGACAGGGAGAAGCTCACCCCTCCACTTT
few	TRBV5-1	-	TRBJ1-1	CASRRGSLRTMNTEAFF	TGCGCCAGCAGAAGGGGGTCGCTGCGGACAATGAACACTGAAGCTTTCTTT
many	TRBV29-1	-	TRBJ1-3	CSVESLSGNTIYF	TGCAGCGTTGAGAGTCTCTCTGGAAACACCATATATTTT
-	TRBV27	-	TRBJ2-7	CASSFVGVYEQYF	TGTGCCAGCAGTTTTGTCGGGGTCTACGAGCAGTACTTC
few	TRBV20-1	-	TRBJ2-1	CSAWGGGSYNEQFF	TGCAGTGCTTGGGGTGGGGGCTCCTACAATGAGCAGTTCTTC
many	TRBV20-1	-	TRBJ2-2	CSARVGGNTGELFF	TGCAGTGCTAGAGTAGGGGGGAACACCGGGGAGCTGTTTTTT
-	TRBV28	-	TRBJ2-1	CASSNAFLEQFF	TGTGCCAGCAGTAATGCGTTTCTTGAGCAGTTCTTC
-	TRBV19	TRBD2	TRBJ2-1	CASRKSGTSGYNEQFF	TGTGCCAGTAGGAAATCCGGGACTAGCGGTTACAATGAGCAGTTCTTC
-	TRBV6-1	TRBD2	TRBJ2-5	CASIGAGGNQETQYF	TGTGCCAGCATCGGAGCGGGAGGTAACCAAGAGACCCAGTACTTC
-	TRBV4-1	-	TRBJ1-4	CASSQPTVANEKLFF	TGCGCCAGCAGCCAACCGACAGTGGCTAATGAAAAACTGTTTTTT
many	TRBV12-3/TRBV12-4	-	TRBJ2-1	CASNVERDNNEQFF	TGTGCCAGCAATGTGGAGCGGGACAATAATGAGCAGTTCTTC
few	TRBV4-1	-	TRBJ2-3	CASSQDIHRTDTQYF	TGCGCCAGCAGCCAAGATATTCATCGCACAGATACGCAGTATTTT
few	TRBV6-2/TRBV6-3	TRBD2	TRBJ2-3	CASSPYRTSGSTDTQYF	TGTGCCAGCAGTCCCTACCGGACTAGCGGAAGCACAGATACGCAGTATTTT
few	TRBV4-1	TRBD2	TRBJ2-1	CASSQRLAEGGRNEQFF	TGCGCCAGCAGCCAAAGACTAGCGGAGGGGGGCAGGAATGAGCAGTTCTTC
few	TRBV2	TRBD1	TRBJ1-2	CASSGQGASSVYTF	TGTGCCAGCAGTGGTCAGGGGGCCTCTAGTGTCTACACCTTC